Below, 10 T cell receptor beta chains from the same sample are listed, as sequenced in a study of response to subunit inactivated influenza vaccine. Each CDR3 protein gets one entry after TCRdb re-called the RT-PCR reads with MiXCR. Counted here are 630,000 or so distinct CDR3 sequences, more than 15% occurring once; the ten biggest clones make up roughly 12%. The source material was PBMCs from blood, sampled 11 to 12 days after vaccination. The source of these receptors is a man in his forties or fifties who received an inactivated influenza vaccine.

V gene TRBV18 combines with J gene TRBJ2-7; 10 positions match TRBD1. The trim removed 3 bases at V and 8 bases at J, leaving 4 bases unmatched. The germline gives CDR1 KGHSH, CDR2 LQKENI. The CDR3 loop spans 13 amino acids. The CDR3 region is CASSPGQGNKQYF. In nucleotides, the CDR3 is TGTGCCAGCTCACCGGGACAGGGGAACAAGCAGTACTTC. Looking up the rest from reference TRBV18 and TRBJ2-7 gives the full variable domain: NAGVMQNPRHLVRRRGQEARLRCSPMKGHSHVYWYRQLPEEGLKFMVYLQKENIIDESGMPKERFSAEFPKEGPSILRIQQVVRGDSAAYFCASSPGQGNKQYFGPGTRLTVT.

This clonotype was seen a handful of times. J is TRBJ1-2 and V is TRBV6-2 or TRBV6-3; D is perhaps TRBD1 (5 bases). Germline V lookup: CDR1 MNHEY, CDR2 SVGEGT. V shed 2 bases and J shed 4 bases, with 8 bases lying between them. CDR3 length: 13 residues. CDR3 bases: TGTGCCAGCAGTTACGACAGCACCTATGGCTACACCTTC. Translated: CASSYDSTYGYTF.

This clonotype was detected a few times. V and J are TRBV4-2 and TRBJ2-3, with 8 positions matching TRBD1. J gave up 5 bases and V 2 bases, and 9 bases lay outside the gene matches. The CDR3 has 16 amino acids. Germline CDR1 reads LGHNA; CDR2 reads YNFKEQ. CDR3 sequence reads: CASSQFGQGAGDTQYF. DNA for the CDR3: TGTGCCAGCAGCCAATTCGGACAGGGAGCAGGAGATACGCAGTATTTT.

The chain uses TRBV7-2 and TRBJ1-1, with 7 bases matching TRBD1. Losses at the gene ends were 4 bases for V and 8 bases for J; bases not matched to a gene: 10. CDR1 and CDR2 from the germline V gene are SGHTA and FQGNSA. The CDR3 contains 14 residues. This CDR3 reads CASSYAAGGSEAFF. The CDR3, as DNA: TGTGCCAGCAGCTATGCGGCAGGGGGATCGGAAGCTTTCTTT.

With regard to this clonotype: At one end, the junction sequence differs from germline, possibly due to a read error. The rearrangement joins TRBV27 to TRBJ2-2; 10 nucleotides line up with TRBD1. The germline V gene has CDR1 MNHEY and CDR2 SMNVEV (reference sequence). The CDR3 covers 17 residues. In DNA form, the CDR3 reads TGTGCCAGCAGCCCCGGGACAGGGGCGTCGAACATCGGGGAGCTGTTTTTT. Translated, it gives CASSPGTGASNIGELFF.

The chain recombines TRBV12-3 or TRBV12-4 with TRBJ2-1; D call uncertain. With 6 bases removed from V and 4 bases from J, the gap between germline ends came to 10 bases. The CDR3 has 13 amino acids. In DNA form, the CDR3 reads TGTGCCAGCAGATCCTTGGGGTACAATGAGCAGTTCTTC. It codes for CASRSLGYNEQFF.

CDR3 residues: CSVFARGQVTDTQYF. In DNA, the CDR3 is TGCAGCGTCTTTGCCAGGGGGCAGGTCACAGATACGCAGTATTTT. The chain links TRBV29-1 to TRBJ2-3; 8 bases agree with TRBD1. After removal of 6 bases from V and 2 bases from J, the junction contained 10 bases not matched to a gene. Germline V gene sequence: CDR1 SQVTM, CDR2 ANQGSEA. This CDR3 has 15 residues.

This clonotype has just a few counts. This rearrangement joins TRBV4-2 to TRBJ2-1, with TRBD2 matching over 8 bases. Trimming cost V 0 bases and J 6 bases; bases outside gene matches: 16. Germline V gene sequence: CDR1 LGHNA, CDR2 YNFKEQ. The CDR3 runs 19 residues. CDR3 protein: CASSQDGGLGSIVGNEQFF. Here the CDR3 DNA reads TGTGCCAGCAGCCAAGACGGGGGACTAGGATCGATAGTCGGCAATGAGCAGTTCTTC.

The rearrangement links TRBV5-1 to TRBJ2-7, with no clear D. CDR1 is SGHRS and CDR2 is YFSETQ in the germline V gene. This CDR3 is built from 15 residues. V was trimmed by 0 bases and J by 3 bases, leaving 13 bases between them. CDR3 region: CASSLAPGQSYEQYF. The DNA for the CDR3 is TGCGCCAGCAGCTTGGCCCCGGGCCAGAGCTACGAGCAGTACTTC.

The chain is built from TRBV21-1 and TRBJ2-2. TRBV21-1 is assigned pseudogene status. The CDR3 loop spans 15 amino acids. In nucleotides, the CDR3 is TGTGCCAGCAACCCGGGGGCCGTGAACACCGGGGAGCTGTTTTTT. Residues: CASNPGAVNTGELFF.